The rows below give T cell receptor beta chains drawn from one sample of a study of cytomegalovirus exposure and HLA in healthy donors. Some clones are missing from TCRdb's copy, which holds only in-frame ones; the method was immunoSEQ multiplex PCR. The profile covers around 99,000 clones, with more than 70% appearing a single time and about 2% taken by the ten largest. Material: PBMCs. These receptors all stem from a man in his late teens or twenties in good health and CMV-seronegative. The CDR3 runs from the conserved cysteine through the conserved F or W. The D gene is left open where the match is weak. For some rows the clone size is stated as once, few or many, or as a class when expanded; others skip it.

TGTGCCAGCAGTTCACTACTAGCGCCGAAGGAAGAGACCCAGTACTTC,CASSSLLAPKEETQYF,TRBJ2-5,NA,TRBD2,TRBV2,16
TGCGCCAGCAGCTTGATTGACAGGGGTAACTATGGCTACACCTTC,CASSLIDRGNYGYTF,TRBJ1-2,NA,TRBD1,TRBV5-1,15
TGTGCCAGCAGCCCGTTCAATCGGGAGAGTGAAGCTTTCTTT,CASSPFNRESEAFF,TRBJ1-1,NA,NA,TRBV28,14
TGTGCCAGCTCGTCCTCGGGACAGCCTAACAATGAGCAGTTCTTC,CASSSSGQPNNEQFF,TRBJ2-1,NA,TRBD1,TRBV27,15
TGTGCCAGCAGTCTTTCAGGACTAGCGGGGGGTTGGACCGGGGAGCTGTTTTTT,CASSLSGLAGGWTGELFF,TRBJ2-2,NA,TRBD2,TRBV27,18
TGTGCCAGCAGCTTGGAGTCCTCAGGGGGCGGAAACATTCAGTACTTC,CASSLESSGGGNIQYF,TRBJ2-4,many,TRBD1,TRBV5-4,16
TGTGCCAGCAGCTTAGGGATTCTAGCGGGGTACCAAGAGACCCAGTACTTC,CASSLGILAGYQETQYF,TRBJ2-5,NA,TRBD2,TRBV7-6,17
TGTGCCATTAGGACTAGCGGGGGGGTCTCCAATGAGCAGTTCTTC,CAIRTSGGVSNEQFF,TRBJ2-1,once,TRBD2,TRBV10-3,15
TGTGCCAGCAGTGACGGGACAGGGGGCTCACCCCTCCACTTT,CASSDGTGGSPLHF,TRBJ1-6,once,TRBD1,TRBV6-1,14
TGTGCCAGCAGCCCAGGGGGTGGTCAGCCCCAGCATTTT,CASSPGGGQPQHF,TRBJ1-5,few,TRBD1,TRBV11-2,13
TGTGCCAGCAGTGAAGCTAGTGTCACAGATACGCAGTATTTT,CASSEASVTDTQYF,TRBJ2-3,NA,NA,TRBV2,14
TGTGCCAGCAGCGTAGTCGGGGAGACCCAGTACTTC,CASSVVGETQYF,TRBJ2-5,NA,NA,TRBV9,12
TGTGCCAGCAGCTTGGTGGGGGCCCAGAACACCGGGGAGCTGTTTTTT,CASSLVGAQNTGELFF,TRBJ2-2,NA,NA,TRBV5-4,16
TGCAGCGTTGATATGACAGGGGAGGGGTATGGCTACACCTTC,CSVDMTGEGYGYTF,TRBJ1-2,NA,TRBD1,TRBV29-1,14
TGTGCCAGCAGCTTCCTCGGGAACAATGAGCAGTTCTTC,CASSFLGNNEQFF,TRBJ2-1,NA,NA,TRBV7-9,13
TGTGCCAGCAGCCAAGATCCAGGGGACAATCAGCCCCAGCATTTT,CASSQDPGDNQPQHF,TRBJ1-5,NA,NA,TRBV4-2,15
TGCGCCAGCAAAGATCTACTCTCCTACGAGCAGTACTTC,CASKDLLSYEQYF,TRBJ2-7,NA,NA,TRBV10-2,13
TGCGCCAGCAGCGAGCGGGAGCCCCCCACAGATACGCAGTATTTT,CASSEREPPTDTQYF,TRBJ2-3,NA,TRBD2,TRBV5-1,15
TGTGCCAGCAGCACGGGACAGGTCCCTGGAAACACCATATATTTT,CASSTGQVPGNTIYF,TRBJ1-3,once,TRBD1,TRBV7-2,15
TGCGCCAGCAGCTTGTGGTCAGGTGGCGCGCCGGGGGGCAATTATAATTCACCCCTCCACTTT,CASSLWSGGAPGGNYNSPLHF,TRBJ1-6,few,NA,TRBV5-1,21
TGTGCCAGCAGCTTAACCGGGACAGGAAAAAATGAGCAGTTCTTC,CASSLTGTGKNEQFF,TRBJ2-1,NA,TRBD1,TRBV7-3,15
TGTGCCAGCAGAAAACTAGCGGACCTAACCTACGAGCAGTACTTC,CASRKLADLTYEQYF,TRBJ2-7,NA,TRBD2,TRBV7-2,15
TGTGCCAGCAGTGCCGTCGACAGGGATAATTCACCCCTCCACTTT,CASSAVDRDNSPLHF,TRBJ1-6,NA,TRBD1,TRBV28,15
TGTGCCAGCTCACCAAGGCGGGATAACTATGGCTACACCTTC,CASSPRRDNYGYTF,TRBJ1-2,NA,NA,TRBV18,14
TGTGCCAGCAGCTTCCAGGTTCAAGAGGGCACCGGGGAGCTGTTTTTT,CASSFQVQEGTGELFF,TRBJ2-2,once,NA,TRBV7-8,16
TGTGCCAGCTCAACCGGGACAGGGAGAAATCAGCCCCAGCATTTT,CASSTGTGRNQPQHF,TRBJ1-5,NA,TRBD1,TRBV18,15
TGTGCCAGTGCGTCGACAGGCTCCTTCTCTGGAAACACCATATATTTT,CASASTGSFSGNTIYF,TRBJ1-3,once,NA,TRBV19,16
TGTGCCATCAGTGAGTCGACGCGGGGGATCTACGAGCAGTACTTC,CAISESTRGIYEQYF,TRBJ2-7,NA,TRBD2,TRBV10-3,15
TGTGCCAGCAGGGGACAGGACACCGGGGAGCTGTTTTTT,CASRGQDTGELFF,TRBJ2-2,NA,TRBD1,TRBV6-4,13
TGCAGCGTTGATTCCGGGTCCGACTATGGCTACACCTTC,CSVDSGSDYGYTF,TRBJ1-2,NA,NA,TRBV29-1,13
TGTGCCAGCAGCTGGGGGGTGTATAGCAATCAGCCCCAGCATTTT,CASSWGVYSNQPQHF,TRBJ1-5,NA,NA,TRBV5-8,15
TGTGCCAGCAGCCTCCGGACAGAATACAATGAGCAGTTCTTC,CASSLRTEYNEQFF,TRBJ2-1,few,NA,TRBV7-6,14
TGCGCCAGCAGCTTGGAGGGGGTGGACGAGGAGCTGTTTTTT,CASSLEGVDEELFF,TRBJ2-2,NA,NA,TRBV5-1,14
TGTGCCAGCAGCTTACACCCCGGGGTGGCTAATGAAAAACTGTTTTTT,CASSLHPGVANEKLFF,TRBJ1-4,NA,NA,TRBV7-8,16
TGTGCCAGCAGCTTCCGACAGGGCCCGAACTATGGCTACACCTTC,CASSFRQGPNYGYTF,TRBJ1-2,NA,TRBD1,TRBV9,15
TGCGCCAGCAGCCAAGAGTCCCCCGGGGACTCCTACGAGCAGTACTTC,CASSQESPGDSYEQYF,TRBJ2-7,NA,NA,TRBV4-1,16
TGTGCCAGTGGACAGGGGGCTAGGAATCAGCCCCAGCATTTT,CASGQGARNQPQHF,TRBJ1-5,NA,TRBD1,TRBV19,14
TGTGCCAGTAGTTTCCTCGGGGGGGGAGAGACCCAGTACTTC,CASSFLGGGETQYF,TRBJ2-5,NA,TRBD2,TRBV19,14
TGTGCCAGCAGCCCGTGGCGGGGACTAGCGCTCGAGCAGTACTTC,CASSPWRGLALEQYF,TRBJ2-7,NA,TRBD2,TRBV5-4,15
TGTGCCAGCAGTGAGGTGACAGGGGAGGTCGAGCAGTACTTC,CASSEVTGEVEQYF,TRBJ2-7,NA,TRBD1,TRBV6-1,14
TGTGCCAGCAGCTTATCGGGGTCCTACGAGCAGTACTTC,CASSLSGSYEQYF,TRBJ2-7,NA,NA,TRBV7-8,13
TGTGCCAGCAGTGCGGGAACTGGGGCCAACGTCCTGACTTTC,CASSAGTGANVLTF,TRBJ2-6,many,NA,TRBV6-4,14
TGTGCCAGCAGCTCTGGATTGGGTTCATACGGAGGGACTGGGCAGCCCCAGCATTTT,CASSSGLGSYGGTGQPQHF,TRBJ1-5,NA,NA,TRBV7-2,19
TGTGCCAGCAGCCGACAGGTGGGACAGGAGACCCAGTACTTC,CASSRQVGQETQYF,TRBJ2-5,NA,TRBD1,TRBV7-2,14
TGTGCCAGTAAGGTAGCGGGTTCCTACAATGAGCAGTTCTTC,CASKVAGSYNEQFF,TRBJ2-1,NA,TRBD2,TRBV19,14
TGTGCCAGCAGTGTCGGACTAGCGGGGTACTACGAGCAGTACTTC,CASSVGLAGYYEQYF,TRBJ2-7,NA,TRBD2,TRBV6-1,15
TGTGCCAGTAGGGACACCAATCAGCCCCAGCATTTT,CASRDTNQPQHF,TRBJ1-5,NA,NA,TRBV19,12
TGTGCCAGCAGCCACCCGGACAGGGGGCGCGACGAGCAGTACTTC,CASSHPDRGRDEQYF,TRBJ2-7,once,TRBD1,TRBV4-2,15
TGTGCCAGCAGCGGCAGGGGAAGCACAGATACGCAGTATTTT,CASSGRGSTDTQYF,TRBJ2-3,NA,NA,TRBV5-6,14
TGTGCCAGCAGCTTGCCATTTATGGCTAGACCGCCCTACAATGAGCAGTTCTTC,CASSLPFMARPPYNEQFF,TRBJ2-1,few,NA,TRBV5-6,18
TGTGCCAGCAGTCAATTCAACAGGGGGCTAGAAGAGACCCAGTACTTC,CASSQFNRGLEETQYF,TRBJ2-5,few,TRBD1,TRBV5-5,16
TGCGCCAGCAGCTTGGGGACGAGGGGGCAAATTAATAATTCACCCCTCCACTTT,CASSLGTRGQINNSPLHF,TRBJ1-6,NA,TRBD1,TRBV5-1,18
TGTGCCAGCAGCCGGATCGGACAGGCGGACTATGGCTACACCTTC,CASSRIGQADYGYTF,TRBJ1-2,NA,TRBD1,TRBV6-4,15
TGTGCCATCAGTGAGTCTAGGGGGGGAGACTATGGCTACACCTTC,CAISESRGGDYGYTF,TRBJ1-2,NA,NA,TRBV10-3,15
TGTGCCAGGCAACAGGGGTGGCGGACTGAAGCTTTCTTT,CARQQGWRTEAFF,TRBJ1-1,NA,TRBD1,TRBV28,13
TGCGCCAGCAGCCAACCCGTACACACCTCCTATGGCTACACCTTC,CASSQPVHTSYGYTF,TRBJ1-2,NA,NA,TRBV23-1,15
TGTGCCAGCAGCCCGGCGGCGGGGGGGTTTGGCGAGCAGTACTTC,CASSPAAGGFGEQYF,TRBJ2-7,NA,TRBD2,TRBV7-2,15
TGTGCCAGCAGCTTATTACCGGGACAGGGCAACGAGCAGTACTTC,CASSLLPGQGNEQYF,TRBJ2-7,NA,TRBD1,TRBV7-9,15
TGCGCCAGCAGACAAGGGTCAGGGGGCAACTACGAGCAGTACTTC,CASRQGSGGNYEQYF,TRBJ2-7,once,TRBD1,TRBV4-3,15